This TCR beta chain was found in a study of beta chain features in type 1 diabetes. Study-wide results and caveats: Among all four CD4+ subsets, Type 1 diabetes patients had TCRB CDR3s that were moderately but significantly shorter.

Reverse transcribing all isolated RNA meant expressed TCRB transcripts were sequenced. The data were produced by immunoSEQ multiplex PCR, yet TCRdb's version contains in-frame clones alone and is incomplete. The repertoire holds around 170,000 clones, with roughly 10% as singletons. For this clone: Its cognate antigen is unknown.

Looked up from germline, CDR1 is LGHNA and CDR2 is YNFKEQ. The V and J ends lost 3 bases and 2 bases, in that order; junction bases with no gene match: 2. This CDR3 is built from 14 residues. The TCR originated in a young woman with type 1 diabetes. Specimen: central memory CD4+ T cells from blood. V usage is TRBV4-2 and J usage is TRBJ2-3, with 7 bases lining up with TRBD2. The CDR3 DNA sequence: TGTGCCAGCAGCCAGCTAGCGGTCACAGATACGCAGTATTTT. This gives the protein CASSQLAVTDTQYF.